This entry describes one T cell receptor (beta chain). In this sample, this clonotype turned up a few times. Its antigen has not been determined. Base qualities are not provided; no much larger clone lies one nucleotide away. CDR3 length: 14 amino acids, cysteine to phenylalanine. The sequence is cut down to CDR3 DNA, 42 bases in frame from base 1. The V end loses 5 bases and the J end loses 3 bases, and a stretch of 13 bases separates them. The germline V gene (reference sequence) gives CDR1 as DFQATT and CDR2 as SNEGSKA. Libraries were prepared through PCR. At the Johns Hopkins FTIC core, DNA from the cultured CD4+ T cells underwent TCR sequencing with the Oncomine TCR Beta short-read assay. The QIAamp micro DNA kit was used to extract genomic DNA from the cultured CD4+ T cells. Oncomine TCR Beta libraries from cultured CD4+ T cells were pooled using unique dual indexes and sequenced on an Illumina iSeq 100. From the authors' description of their analysis: Non-productive sequences were removed, and CDR3s not starting with C, not ending with F or W, or shorter than 7 amino acids were discarded. Antigen-specific clonotypes were identified using the MANAFEST web application through comparison of peptide-stimulated wells with reference and other culture wells. Positive clones required FDR below 0.05, an odds ratio above 5, and productive frequency above 0.1% in at least two of three replicate wells. Clonotypes that were significantly expanded in both SARS-CoV-2 spike wells and at least one common cold coronavirus spike condition were defined as cross-reactive. CDR3 homology was assessed with Levenshtein distances (stringdist) and unrooted phylogenetic trees (ape) in R version 3.6.1. TCRdb took the public reads, trimmed them with fastp at Q25, ran MiXCR for clone calling and kept in-frame beta chains. Merged by CDR3 protein, the rows form single entries marked with the most common genes and DNA. None of the V and J calls come from the authors' own analysis; TCRdb made them. The sample yields 13,000 or so distinct CDR3 sequences; 50% were counted once. Clones ranked in the top ten supply around an eighth of the sample.

The sample belongs to a study of vaccination and CD4 T cells after COVID-19 (dated by TCRdb to between 2021 and 2024). For context, the study as a whole: Convalescent patients had a positive SARS-CoV-2 result on nasal swab PCR, and of these patients, several had mild disease and one had severe disease. Participants got two doses of the Pfizer-BioNTech BNT162b2 vaccine (n=8) or two doses of the Moderna mRNA-1273 vaccine (n=2). In about 11 COVID-19 convalescent patients and several infection-naive healthy vaccine recipients, the spike-specific CD4+ TCR repertoire before mRNA vaccination was compared with the repertoire after mRNA vaccination. The time from the second vaccine dose to post-vaccine blood sampling had a median of roughly 79 days and ranged from roughly 13 to 241 days. Control cultures received a CEFX viral epitope pool as the positive control, an HIV-1 Nef peptide pool as the negative control, or no peptide. For stimulating the cultures, overlapping spike peptide pools were used, derived from SARS-CoV-2 as well as from the common cold coronaviruses HCoV-NL63, HCoV-OC43 and HCoV-229E. The convalescent cohort comprised six males and four females, including two Hispanic individuals, seven Caucasians, two Asians and one multiracial person. Post-COVID blood samples were collected from convalescent patients a median of roughly 100 days after diagnosis, with a range of about 30 to 170 days. What the work shows at the level of the full study, not this receptor alone: Only a relatively small number of convalescent patients were included in the study, and early timepoints following natural infection were not analyzed. Nearly all vaccine-specific clones in convalescent patients (304 of 307) were mono-reactive for SARS-CoV-2 spike rather than cross-reactive with common cold coronaviruses. In convalescent patients, a median roughly 86% of post-vaccine SARS-CoV-2-reactive clones were detected only after vaccination, suggesting vaccine-specific priming. Although the median number of SARS-CoV-2-reactive clonotypes went up from some 23 after infection to 35 to 40 after vaccination, the increase was not significant.

The treatment or condition label on this specimen signifies: approximately 9-day PBMC culture with coronavirus spike peptide pools or control peptides (ViraFEST assay). The ViraFEST assay was used in the study, in which antigen-specific T cells were expanded with peptide pools and expanded clonotypes were subsequently identified by TCR sequencing. The convalescent patients' positive SARS-CoV-2 PCR tests were from March to December 2020, which was before the Alpha, Beta and Delta variants emerged in the United States. About 2 million PBMCs per well were cultured in IMDM with 5% human AB serum and roughly 9.3 IU/ml IL-2, plus 10 ug/ml peptide pools. On days 3 and 7, half of the culture medium was replaced with fresh IL-2-containing medium. After 9 to 11 days of culture, CD4+ T cells were isolated by negative selection with the EasySep CD4+ T cell isolation kit. Ficoll-Paque Plus gradient centrifugation was used to isolate PBMCs from whole blood, and the isolated PBMCs were then either used fresh or cryopreserved at -140C. In general, triplicate wells were set up for every culture condition.

The sequence was collected from a human donor who had recovered from COVID-19. Material: CD4+ T cells from blood, cultured in vitro. Recombination connected TRBV20-1 to TRBJ1-4; 5 matching bases give a weak D call of TRBD1. Read as DNA, the sequence is TGCAGTGCTTACAGGACGGGCTCTAATGAAAAACTGTTTTTT. Translated, it reads CSAYRTGSNEKLFF.